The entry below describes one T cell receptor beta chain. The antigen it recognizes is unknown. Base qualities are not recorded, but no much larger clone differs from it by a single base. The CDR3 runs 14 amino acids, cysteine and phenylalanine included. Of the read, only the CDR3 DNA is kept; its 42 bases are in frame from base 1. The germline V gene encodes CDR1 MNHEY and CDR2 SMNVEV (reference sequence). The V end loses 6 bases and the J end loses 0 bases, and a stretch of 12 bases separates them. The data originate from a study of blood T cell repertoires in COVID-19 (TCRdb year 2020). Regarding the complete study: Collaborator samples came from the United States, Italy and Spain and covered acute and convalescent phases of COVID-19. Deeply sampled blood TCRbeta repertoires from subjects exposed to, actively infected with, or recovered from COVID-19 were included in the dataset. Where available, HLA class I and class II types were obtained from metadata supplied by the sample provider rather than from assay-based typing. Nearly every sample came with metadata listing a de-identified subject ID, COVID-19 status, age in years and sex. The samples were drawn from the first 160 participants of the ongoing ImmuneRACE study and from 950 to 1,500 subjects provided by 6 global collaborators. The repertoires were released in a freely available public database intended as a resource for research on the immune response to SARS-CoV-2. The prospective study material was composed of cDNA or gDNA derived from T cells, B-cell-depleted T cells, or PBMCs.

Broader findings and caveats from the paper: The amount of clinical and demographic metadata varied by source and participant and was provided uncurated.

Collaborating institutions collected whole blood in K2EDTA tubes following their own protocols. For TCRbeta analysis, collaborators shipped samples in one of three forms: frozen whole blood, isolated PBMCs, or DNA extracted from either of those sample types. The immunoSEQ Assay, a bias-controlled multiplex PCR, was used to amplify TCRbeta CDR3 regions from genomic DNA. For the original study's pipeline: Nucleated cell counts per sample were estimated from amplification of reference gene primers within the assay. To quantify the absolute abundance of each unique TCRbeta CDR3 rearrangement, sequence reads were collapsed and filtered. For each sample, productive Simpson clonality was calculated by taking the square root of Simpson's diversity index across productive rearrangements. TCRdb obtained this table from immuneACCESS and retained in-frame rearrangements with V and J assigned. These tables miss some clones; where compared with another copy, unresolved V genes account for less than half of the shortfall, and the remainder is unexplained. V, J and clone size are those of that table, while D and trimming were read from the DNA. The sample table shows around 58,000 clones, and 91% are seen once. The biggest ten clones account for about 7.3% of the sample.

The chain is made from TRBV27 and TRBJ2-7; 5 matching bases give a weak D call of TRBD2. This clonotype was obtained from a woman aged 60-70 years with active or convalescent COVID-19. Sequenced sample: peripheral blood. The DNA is TGTGCCAGCAGGGCCCAAGGACTCTCCTACGAGCAGTACTTC. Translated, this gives CASRAQGLSYEQYF.